One sample yielded the 18 T cell receptor beta chains listed below, sequenced in a study of blood T cell repertoires in COVID-19. The protocol was immunoSEQ multiplex PCR, while the TCRdb copy is restricted to in-frame clones and leaves out a portion. Of around 160,000 clones in the sample, 88% were seen once. Material for sequencing was PBMCs or T cells enriched from blood (not recorded which). The receptors stem from a woman aged 25 to 39 with acute COVID-19.

V gene TRBV7-9 combines with J gene TRBJ1-6, with 7 bases identical to TRBD1. Germline CDR1 reads SEHNR; CDR2 reads FQNEAQ (reference sequence). J was trimmed by 9 bases and V by 4 bases; bases with no gene match: 9. The CDR3 totals 15 residues. DNA for the CDR3: TGTGCCAGCAGCTCCGACAGGGTCAGGGTTTCACCCCTCCACTTT. This encodes CASSSDRVRVSPLHF.

The chain employs TRBV5-8 and TRBJ2-7; 8 positions match TRBD2. CDR1 and CDR2 (germline): SGHTS, YDEGEE. The CDR3 covers 13 residues. V lost 4 bases to trimming and J lost 4 bases; unmatched junction nucleotides: 4. CDR3 amino acids: CASSEGLVYEQYF. Here the CDR3 DNA reads TGTGCCAGCAGCGAGGGACTAGTTTACGAGCAGTACTTC.

The genes are TRBV28 and TRBJ2-5; D unresolved. The germline V and J ends were trimmed by 3 bases and 9 bases, with 17 bases remaining between them. This CDR3 region has 14 residues. CDR1 is MDHEN and CDR2 is SYDVKM in the germline V gene. CDR3 in amino acids: CASSFMTRTWAQYF. The CDR3 DNA is TGTGCCAGCAGTTTTATGACACGCACCTGGGCCCAGTACTTC.

The chain links TRBV29-1 to TRBJ1-1, with 8 bases aligning to TRBD1. Germline CDR1 and CDR2: SQVTM and ANQGSEA. The CDR3 extends over 13 amino acids. The V segment lost 7 bases and the J segment 5 bases; nucleotides outside the gene matches: 9. The CDR3 bases are TGCAGCGCCATGGACAGGGAGGGGACTGAAGCTTTCTTT. Translating gives CSAMDREGTEAFF. Using reference TRBV29-1 and TRBJ1-1 for the parts outside the CDR3, the full variable domain is SAVISQKPSRDICQRGTSLTIQCQVDSQVTMMFWYRQQPGQSLTLIATANQGSEATYESGFVIDKFPISRPNLTFSTLTVSNMSPEDSSIYLCSAMDREGTEAFFGQGTRLTVV.

This rearrangement joins TRBV30 to TRBJ1-1; D uncertain. Per germline, CDR1 GTSNPN and CDR2 SVGIG (reference sequence). This CDR3 is built from 13 residues. V dropped 4 bases and J dropped 1 base, with 10 bases sitting between them. CDR3 in amino acids: CAWTPGGNTEAFF. CDR3 nucleotide sequence: TGTGCCTGGACTCCCGGTGGGAACACTGAAGCTTTCTTT.

The genes are TRBV5-1 and TRBJ2-3; D possibly corresponds to TRBD1 (5 bases). V lost 0 bases to trimming and J lost 5 bases, with 22 bases between them. The CDR3 runs to 18 residues. The germline gives CDR1 SGHRS, CDR2 YFSETQ. CDR3 sequence reads: CASSLDFSSTGLRDTQYF. CDR3 bases: TGCGCCAGCAGCTTGGACTTCTCTTCTACAGGCCTACGAGATACGCAGTATTTT.

This chain links TRBV21-1 with TRBJ2-7; the table names TRBD2, a call not compared with the DNA. TRBV21-1 counts as a pseudogene. CDR3 length: 16 residues. CDR3 amino acids: CASSKAPGRSSTVQYF. DNA of the CDR3: TGTGCCAGCAGCAAAGCGCCCGGGAGGAGTTCGACGGTGCAGTACTTC.

In nucleotides, the CDR3 is TGTGCCAGCAGCTTGGGACTAGTCTTCAACGAGCAGTACTTC. Amino acids: CASSLGLVFNEQYF. The rearrangement joins TRBV14 to TRBJ2-7; 8 bases agree with TRBD2. V lost 5 bases and J lost 5; bases outside the gene matches: 8. Germline V gene data show CDR1 as SGHDN and CDR2 as FVKESK. The CDR3 contains 14 residues. Drawing the rest from reference TRBV14 and TRBJ2-7, the complete variable domain is EAGVTQFPSHSVIEKGQTVTLRCDPISGHDNLYWYRRVMGKEIKFLLHFVKESKQDESGMPNNRFLAERTGGTYSTLKVQPAELEDSGVYFCASSLGLVFNEQYFGPGTRLTVT.

The rearrangement uses TRBV6-5 and TRBJ2-3; 14 nucleotides agree with TRBD2. Germline loops: CDR1 MNHEY, CDR2 SVGAGI. This CDR3 is built from 15 residues. Germline trimming cut 10 bases from V and 6 bases from J; bases unmatched to any gene: 9. The CDR3 DNA sequence: TGTGCCACGTCGACTAGCGGGAGGGCCTGGGATACGCAGTATTTT. It is translated as CATSTSGRAWDTQYF.

V is TRBV4-3 and J is TRBJ2-7; maybe TRBD2 (5 bases). The V gene lost 1 base and the J gene lost 0 bases, with 10 bases spanning the gap. The germline V gene has CDR1 LGHNA and CDR2 YSLEER. This CDR3 contains 15 residues. As DNA, the CDR3 is TGCGCCAGCAGCCAAGGGGCGGGCAGCTCCTACGAGCAGTACTTC. It codes for CASSQGAGSSYEQYF.

In its sample, this clone was seen a few times. This chain joins TRBV5-1 and TRBJ1-1; 8 positions agree with TRBD1. There are 14 residues in the CDR3. CDR1 is SGHRS and CDR2 is YFSETQ in the germline V gene. The junction had 9 bases not matched to a gene; V was cut back by 5 bases and J by 6 bases. The CDR3: CASSPGQGPAEAFF. The CDR3 region has the DNA TGCGCCAGCAGTCCCGGACAGGGACCAGCTGAAGCTTTCTTT.

The chain employs TRBV28 and TRBJ2-7, with D possibly being TRBD1 (6 bases). The CDR3 sequence is 15 residues long. Germline-derived CDR1 and CDR2 are MDHEN and SYDVKM. V was shortened by 7 bases and J by 1 base, with 17 bases between the two germline ends. The CDR3 sequence is CASTERGGVSYEQYF. The CDR3 DNA reads as TGTGCCAGCACCGAAAGAGGGGGAGTTTCCTACGAGCAGTACTTC. Drawing the rest from reference TRBV28 and TRBJ2-7, the complete variable domain is DVKVTQSSRYLVKRTGEKVFLECVQDMDHENMFWYRQDPGLGLRLIYFSYDVKMKEKGDIPEGYSVSREKKERFSLILESASTNQTSMYLCASTERGGVSYEQYFGPGTRLTVT.

This rearrangement joins TRBV5-1 to TRBJ2-1, with 8 bases that match TRBD1. The CDR3 consists of 14 residues. V lost 0 bases to trimming and J lost 7 bases; unmatched junction nucleotides: 3. Germline V gene sequence: CDR1 SGHRS, CDR2 YFSETQ. CDR3 in DNA: TGCGCCAGCAGCTTGGTTACAGGGGGGAATGAGCAGTTCTTC. It translates to CASSLVTGGNEQFF.

This clone was detected once. The chain combines TRBV5-1 with TRBJ2-2; D remains unclear. The CDR3 loop spans 18 amino acids. V dropped 0 bases and J dropped 4 bases, with 19 bases sitting between them. CDR1 is SGHRS and CDR2 is YFSETQ in the germline V gene. CDR3 coding DNA: TGCGCCAGCAGCTTGGCCTTAGATGGAGCTGTCGGCACCGGGGAGCTGTTTTTT. Translation: CASSLALDGAVGTGELFF. Looking up the rest from reference TRBV5-1 and TRBJ2-2 gives the full variable domain: KAGVTQTPRYLIKTRGQQVTLSCSPISGHRSVSWYQQTPGQGLQFLFEYFSETQRNKGNFPGRFSGRQFSNSRSEMNVSTLELGDSALYLCASSLALDGAVGTGELFFGEGSRLTVL.

This chain joins TRBV15 and TRBJ1-3; 7 bases are a match to TRBD1. The CDR3 contains 15 residues. Germline loops: CDR1 LNHNV, CDR2 YYDKDF (reference sequence). V gave up 6 bases and J gave up 0 bases; unmatched junction bases: 5. This chain's CDR3 is CATRTGQISGNTIYF. For the CDR3, the DNA is TGTGCCACCAGAACGGGACAGATCTCTGGAAACACCATATATTTT.

This sequence joins TRBV11-2 and TRBJ2-3; TRBD2 matches 10 bases. J lost 4 bases, V lost 5 bases, and 9 bases had no gene match. The CDR3 runs to 16 residues. CDR1 is SGHAT and CDR2 is FQNNGV in the germline V gene. The CDR3 here is CASSPRAGGRADTQYF. The CDR3 DNA follows: TGTGCCAGCAGCCCCCGAGCGGGAGGGCGCGCAGATACGCAGTATTTT.

This rearrangement joins TRBV7-3 to TRBJ2-7, with D possibly TRBD2 on 6 matching bases. CDR3 length: 14 amino acids. Germline lookup yields CDR1 SGHTA and CDR2 FQGTGA. The V end lost 0 bases, the J end lost 2 bases, and 8 bases lay between the germline ends. The CDR3 DNA follows: TGTGCCAGCAGCTTAACCGGGGGAACCTACGAGCAGTACTTC. This gives the protein CASSLTGGTYEQYF.

This clone turned up a few times. The CDR3 reads CASSVGLAASQFF. CDR3 coding DNA: TGTGCCAGCAGTGTGGGACTAGCGGCAAGTCAGTTCTTC. This rearrangement joins TRBV25-1 to TRBJ2-1; the match to TRBD2 covers 11 bases. The germline gives CDR1 MGHDK, CDR2 SYGVNS. The CDR3 extends over 13 amino acids. Losses at the gene ends were 4 bases for V and 13 bases for J; bases not matched to a gene: 6.